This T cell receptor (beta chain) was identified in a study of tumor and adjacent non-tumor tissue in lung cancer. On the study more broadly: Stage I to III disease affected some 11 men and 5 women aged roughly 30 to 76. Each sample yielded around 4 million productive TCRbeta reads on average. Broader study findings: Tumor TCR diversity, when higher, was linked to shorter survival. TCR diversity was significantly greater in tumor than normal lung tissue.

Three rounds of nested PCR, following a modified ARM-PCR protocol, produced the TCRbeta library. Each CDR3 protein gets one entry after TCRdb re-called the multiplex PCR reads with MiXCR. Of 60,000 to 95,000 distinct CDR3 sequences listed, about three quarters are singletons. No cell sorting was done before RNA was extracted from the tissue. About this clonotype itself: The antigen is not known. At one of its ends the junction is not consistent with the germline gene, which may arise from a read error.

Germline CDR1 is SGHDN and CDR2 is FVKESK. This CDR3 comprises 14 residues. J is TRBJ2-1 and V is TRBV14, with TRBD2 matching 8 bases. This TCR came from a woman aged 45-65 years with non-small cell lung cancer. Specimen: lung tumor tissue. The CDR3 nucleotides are TGTGCCAGCAACCAAGAACGACTAGCGTGGGGGCAGTTCTTC. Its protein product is CASNQERLAWGQFF.